The 22 T cell receptor beta chains reported below all come from one sample, sequenced in a study of T cells expressing NK-cell markers. TCRdb reprocessed the 5' RACE reads and stores each CDR3 protein as one record, lacking DNA. This table holds roughly 380,000 distinct CDR3 sequences. The sequencing sample was made of blood T cells: a sorted CD56 or NKG2C T cell subset, CD4+ or CD8+ T cells, or bulk PBMC T cells (not recorded which). The source of these receptors is a man aged 18-75 years in good health.

This chain joins TRBV2 and TRBJ2-7. The CDR3 is 14 amino acids. Germline V gene sequence: CDR1 SNHLY, CDR2 FYNNEI. The CDR3: CASRIRQSSYEQYF.

The chain combines TRBV2 with TRBJ1-3. CDR1 and CDR2 from the germline V gene are SNHLY and FYNNEI. This CDR3 is built from 15 residues. This CDR3 reads CASSDGRFSGNTIYF.

V and J are TRBV5-6 and TRBJ2-1. CDR3 length: 16 residues. Germline assignment: CDR1 SGHDT and CDR2 YYEEEE. CDR3 region: CASSLGLAQYYNEQFF.

The CDR3 region is CASSLAALTNTGELFF. This chain uses TRBV12-3 or TRBV12-4 with TRBJ2-2; the TRBD1 assignment by TCRdb is unverifiable without DNA. The CDR3 extends over 16 amino acids.

V and J are TRBV12-3 or TRBV12-4 and TRBJ2-2; TCRdb's D call, TRBD1, is unchecked because there is no DNA. This CDR3 is 15 amino acids long. The CDR3 sequence: CASSLQGFVSGELFF.

This sequence joins TRBV20-1 and TRBJ2-1; TCRdb's D call of TRBD1 is untestable without DNA. Germline CDR1 is DFQATT and CDR2 is SNEGSKA (reference sequence). The CDR3 runs to 15 residues. CDR3 amino acids: CSAKTPDRSYNEQFF.

The genes are TRBV7-8 and TRBJ1-5; TCRdb's D call, TRBD1, is unchecked because there is no DNA. The length of the CDR3 is 17 residues. The germline V gene encodes CDR1 SGHVS and CDR2 FQNEAQ. CDR3 region: CASSLEGTGNSNQPQHF.

The V and J genes are TRBV12-3 or TRBV12-4 and TRBJ2-3; no DNA is available, so the TRBD1 call from TCRdb remains unchecked. The CDR3 is 16 residues long. CDR3: CASSLGSGARTDTQYF.

The rearrangement joins TRBV5-1 to TRBJ2-7. This CDR3 is 17 amino acids long. The germline V gene encodes CDR1 SGHRS and CDR2 YFSETQ. The CDR3 is CASSPGGGYGSSYEQYF. Full variable domain (outside the CDR3, taken from reference TRBV5-1 and TRBJ2-7): KAGVTQTPRYLIKTRGQQVTLSCSPISGHRSVSWYQQTPGQGLQFLFEYFSETQRNKGNFPGRFSGRQFSNSRSEMNVSTLELGDSALYLCASSPGGGYGSSYEQYFGPGTRLTVT.

CDR3 sequence reads: CASSPRRGGANTGELFF. V and J are TRBV12-3 or TRBV12-4 and TRBJ2-2; TCRdb names TRBD2, which stays unverified in the absence of DNA. The CDR3 length is 17 residues.

This sequence joins TRBV7-9 and TRBJ2-3. The CDR3 is 14 amino acids. The germline V gene has CDR1 SEHNR and CDR2 FQNEAQ (reference sequence). The CDR3 region is CASSLVARGDTQYF.

The chain employs TRBV24-1 and TRBJ2-4; the D gene TCRdb calls, TRBD1, cannot be checked with no DNA. Germline V lookup: CDR1 KGHDR, CDR2 SFDVKD. The CDR3 length is 15 residues. CDR3: CATRGDRHPQNIQYF.

The rearrangement links TRBV4-2 to TRBJ2-5; TCRdb returns TRBD2, unconfirmable since there is no DNA. The CDR3 has 15 residues. Germline V gene data show CDR1 as LGHNA and CDR2 as YNFKEQ. CDR3 region: CASSQGNSGVETQYF.

CDR3: CASSPRLLAERYEQYF. J is TRBJ2-7 and V is TRBV7-2; TCRdb's assignment of TRBD1 cannot be checked, as there is no DNA. The CDR3 sequence is 16 residues long. Germline CDR1 is SGHTA and CDR2 is FQGNSA.

This chain joins TRBV7-2 and TRBJ2-1; TCRdb's assignment of TRBD2 cannot be checked, as there is no DNA. Germline V gene lookup returns CDR1 SGHTA and CDR2 FQGNSA. The CDR3 extends over 14 amino acids. The CDR3 reads CASSLGGLAYEQFF.

The chain combines TRBV5-1 with TRBJ2-1; TCRdb designates TRBD2, a call that cannot be tested without DNA. The V gene's germline CDR1 is SGHRS and CDR2 YFSETQ. The CDR3 extends over 14 amino acids. The CDR3 sequence is CASTPGGGDYEQFF.

V gene TRBV5-1 combines with J gene TRBJ2-3; TCRdb names TRBD1, which stays unverified in the absence of DNA. This CDR3 has 16 amino acids. Germline V gene sequence: CDR1 SGHRS, CDR2 YFSETQ. The CDR3 loop is CASSLVRGRAPDTQYF.

The chain recombines TRBV2 with TRBJ2-7; the TCRdb call, TRBD1, lacks DNA for checking. CDR1 and CDR2 from the germline V gene are SNHLY and FYNNEI. CDR3 size: 14 residues. The CDR3 protein is CASLEENRAYEQYF.

The V and J genes are TRBV18 and TRBJ1-2; TCRdb reports TRBD1, a call that lacks DNA to check it against. CDR3 length equals 16 residues. Germline lookup yields CDR1 KGHSH and CDR2 LQKENI. The CDR3 spells CASSPRAQRDEKGYTF.

The rearrangement links TRBV7-2 to TRBJ2-3; absent DNA, TCRdb's TRBD2 call cannot be checked. The CDR3 covers 13 residues. In germline, CDR1 is SGHTA, CDR2 FQGNSA. The chain's CDR3 is CASTHPLLDTQYF.

The chain couples TRBV4-1 to TRBJ2-1; the D call of TRBD1 rests on TCRdb alone, since no DNA is present to check it. The length of the CDR3 is 15 residues. Germline V gives CDR1 MGHRA, CDR2 YSYEKL. The CDR3 is CASSQGVREYNEQFF.

The J gene is TRBJ2-5, the V gene TRBV11-2; TCRdb selects TRBD1, and the lack of DNA leaves this call unchecked. Germline-derived CDR1 and CDR2 are SGHAT and FQNNGV. CDR3 size: 16 residues. The CDR3 is CASSFRTRLIQETQYF.